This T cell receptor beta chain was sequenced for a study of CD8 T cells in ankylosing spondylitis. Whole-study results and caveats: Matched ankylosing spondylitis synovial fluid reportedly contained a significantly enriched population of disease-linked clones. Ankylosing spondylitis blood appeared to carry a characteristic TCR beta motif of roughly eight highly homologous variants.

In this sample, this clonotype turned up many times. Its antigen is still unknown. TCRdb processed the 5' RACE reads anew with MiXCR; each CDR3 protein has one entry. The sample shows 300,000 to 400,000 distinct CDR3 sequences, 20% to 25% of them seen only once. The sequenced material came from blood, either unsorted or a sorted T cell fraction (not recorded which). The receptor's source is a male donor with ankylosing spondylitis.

The CDR3 spells CSVESPSGIGEQFF. The CDR3 nucleotides read TGCAGCGTTGAGTCGCCTAGCGGGATTGGTGAGCAGTTCTTC. V gene TRBV29-1 combines with J gene TRBJ2-1; 9 bases are shared with TRBD2. Germline CDR1 and CDR2: SQVTM and ANQGSEA. The CDR3 is 14 amino acids. V lost 3 bases to trimming and J lost 9 bases; unmatched junction nucleotides: 9.